This is a list of T cell receptor beta chains from one sample in a study of T cell responses to AZD1222 COVID-19 vaccine. TCRdb keeps only in-frame clones here, not all; method: immunoSEQ multiplex PCR. In the table there are about 120,000 clones, about nine tenths of which are singletons. The sample here was peripheral blood, taken on day 0 of AZD1222 vaccination. The receptors were sampled from an adult in good health. Each CDR3 is given without its conserved first and last residue. A D gene is named only where the DNA matches it firmly.

NA TRBJ1-1 TRBV19 ASIQGGPNTEAF
TRBD2 TRBJ2-1 TRBV27 ASSSLAGGWNEQF
TRBD1 TRBJ2-7 TRBV5-1 ASSQSPGQGVWEQY
NA TRBJ2-7 TRBV15 ATSRDFSLRGTLASYEQY
NA TRBJ1-4 TRBV5-4 ASSLNRAVNEKLF
TRBD1 TRBJ1-1 TRBV19 ASSLRQGKSPQAF
NA TRBJ2-5 TRBV7-9 ASSQGGAGSALETQY
NA TRBJ1-6 TRBV18 ASSPQRLKIFRSPLH
TRBD1 TRBJ1-1 TRBV6-2/TRBV6-3 ASSYSRTRGRTEAF
NA TRBJ1-4 TRBV9 ASSDAGWGPNEKLF
TRBD1 TRBJ1-5 TRBV2 ASSRQGVVGQPQH
NA TRBJ1-2 TRBV5-1 ASSLEANYGYT
TRBD1 TRBJ1-1 TRBV18 ASSPLGTGGSGTEAF